What follows are 29 T cell receptor beta chains derived from one specimen sequenced in a study of beta chain features in type 1 diabetes. The whole isolated RNA underwent reverse transcription, so sequencing captured expressed TCRB transcripts. Sequencing used immunoSEQ multiplex PCR; TCRdb keeps in-frame clones, though not all of them. The repertoire holds 140,000 to 150,000 clones, with 40% to 55% as singletons. The specimen sequenced was Tregs from blood. The receptors originated from a man younger than 35 in good health.

A single count supports this clone. This chain connects TRBV4-3 to TRBJ1-4, with TRBD1 as a possible D gene (5 bases). Trimming took 4 bases from V and 10 from J, leaving 10 bases between them. Germline-derived CDR1 and CDR2 are LGHNA and YSLEER. CDR3 length: 12 residues. In DNA form, the CDR3 reads TGCGCCAGCAGCCCCCCCGGGGGAAAACTGTTTTTT. This encodes CASSPPGGKLFF.

The chain couples TRBV28 to TRBJ1-2, with D unresolved. Per the germline V gene, CDR1 is MDHEN and CDR2 is SYDVKM. The CDR3 loop spans 12 amino acids. V was clipped by 3 bases and J by 8 bases, with 10 bases between them. The CDR3 DNA sequence: TGTGCCAGCAGTTTGGCCGGGGTGGGCTACACCTTC. This sequence encodes CASSLAGVGYTF.

V and J are TRBV7-8 and TRBJ2-1, with 9 nucleotides matching TRBD2. The CDR3 consists of 15 residues. V was clipped by 5 bases and J by 4 bases; unmatched bases: 6. The germline gives CDR1 SGHVS, CDR2 FQNEAQ. CDR3 sequence: CASSTSGGNYNEQFF. The CDR3 DNA reads as TGTGCCAGCAGCACGAGCGGGGGGAATTACAATGAGCAGTTCTTC.

This clone was picked up one time. One junction end does not reproduce the germline sequence, and a read error may be involved. The chain couples TRBV5-1 to TRBJ2-1, with D perhaps matching TRBD1 (6 bases). The CDR3 runs to 13 residues. Germline V gene lookup returns CDR1 SGHRS and CDR2 YFSETQ. In nucleotides, the CDR3 is TGCACCAGCAGCTTGAACAGGGACAATGAGCAGTTCTTC. This translates into CTSSLNRDNEQFF.

The V and J genes are TRBV30 and TRBJ1-3; 7 bases are shared with TRBD1. This CDR3 spans 13 amino acids. Germline lookup yields CDR1 GTSNPN and CDR2 SVGIG (reference sequence). V was clipped by 4 bases and J by 4 bases; unmatched bases: 4. The CDR3 nucleotides read TGTGCCTGGAACAGGGGCACCGGAAACACCATATATTTT. It translates to CAWNRGTGNTIYF.

This clone was found once. The rearrangement links TRBV2 to TRBJ2-1; 7 bases agree with TRBD2. Trimming at V came to 4 bases and at J to 3 bases, leaving 3 bases not matched to a gene. The germline V gene encodes CDR1 SNHLY and CDR2 FYNNEI. The CDR3 totals 14 residues. As DNA, the CDR3 is TGTGCCAGCAGTGCCCCTAGCGGCTACAATGAGCAGTTCTTC. Its protein product is CASSAPSGYNEQFF. Drawing the rest from reference TRBV2 and TRBJ2-1, the complete variable domain is EPEVTQTPSHQVTQMGQEVILRCVPISNHLYFYWYRQILGQKVEFLVSFYNNEISEKSEIFDDQFSVERPDGSNFTLKIRSTKLEDSAMYFCASSAPSGYNEQFFGPGTRLTVL.

This clone was found once. V is TRBV7-3 and J is TRBJ2-1, with 8 bases fitting TRBD2. The junction had 5 bases not matched to a gene; V was cut back by 1 base and J by 3 bases. The germline V gene has CDR1 SGHTA and CDR2 FQGTGA. The CDR3 totals 16 residues. CDR3 coding DNA: TGTGCCAGCAGCTTAAGGGCAGCGGGAGACTACAATGAGCAGTTCTTC. Protein product: CASSLRAAGDYNEQFF.

The chain carries TRBV18 and TRBJ1-4; TRBD1 matches 9 bases. Germline values: CDR1 KGHSH, CDR2 LQKENI. After removal of 4 bases from V and 4 bases from J, the junction contained 4 bases not matched to a gene. The CDR3 has 15 amino acids. For the CDR3, the DNA is TGTGCCAGCTCACGGTGGACAGGGGATAATGAAAAACTGTTTTTT. This encodes CASSRWTGDNEKLFF.

The chain combines TRBV5-1 with TRBJ2-5; possibly TRBD2 for D (5 bases). The J call may be faulty, since TRBJ2-7 better matches the DNA end. Germline V gene lookup returns CDR1 SGHRS and CDR2 YFSETQ. This CDR3 has 18 residues. This CDR3 is CASSLVLSSAGPAGEQYF. The CDR3 DNA reads TGCGCCAGCAGCTTGGTTCTGTCCTCCGCGGGTCCCGCCGGCGAGCAGTACTTC.

This clone was observed a handful of times. The chain has TRBV7-2 and TRBJ2-1; 7 nucleotides agree with TRBD1. The CDR3 consists of 15 residues. With V trimmed by 2 bases and J by 2 bases, 3 bases remained unmatched. Germline CDR1 is SGHTA and CDR2 is FQGNSA. The CDR3 reads CASSLRQGAYNEQFF. As DNA, the CDR3 is TGTGCCAGCAGCTTAAGACAGGGCGCCTACAATGAGCAGTTCTTC.

The table lists this clone with a count of one. This chain joins TRBV9 and TRBJ2-1; 11 bases align to TRBD2. The V gene end was trimmed by 2 bases and the J gene end by 4 bases; junction bases not matched to a gene: 5. CDR1 is SGDLS, CDR2 YYNGEE, per germline. The CDR3 contains 16 residues. CDR3 nucleotides: TGTGCCAGCAGCGTCTTAGCGGGGGGGCCTTACAATGAGCAGTTCTTC. It yields the protein CASSVLAGGPYNEQFF.

This chain joins TRBV4-2 and TRBJ2-2; a weak D match, TRBD1 (5 bases). CDR3 length: 14 amino acids. CDR1 LGHNA and CDR2 YNFKEQ come from the germline V gene. V was trimmed by 4 bases and J by 6 bases, leaving 12 bases between them. The CDR3 sequence is CASSRTTGSGELFF. The CDR3 coding sequence is TGTGCCAGCAGCCGCACCACAGGTTCCGGGGAGCTGTTTTTT.

DNA for the CDR3: TGTGCCAGCAGCTTAGCTTTGGCAGAGACCCAGTACTTC. It specifies CASSLALAETQYF. The chain links TRBV7-2 to TRBJ2-5; D is ambiguous. Trimming stripped 0 bases from V and 4 bases from J, with 6 bases between. Germline lookup yields CDR1 SGHTA and CDR2 FQGNSA. The CDR3 has 13 amino acids.

The chain combines TRBV4-2 with TRBJ1-4; 12 nucleotides match TRBD1. CDR3 length equals 14 residues. With V trimmed by 3 bases and J by 7 bases, 0 bases remained unmatched. CDR1 LGHNA and CDR2 YNFKEQ come from the germline V gene. The CDR3 region is CASSQGQGAEKLFF. The CDR3 coding sequence is TGTGCCAGCAGCCAGGGACAGGGGGCTGAAAAACTGTTTTTT.

The V call is TRBV5-1, the J call TRBJ2-1; TRBD1 matches 7 bases. The CDR3 is made up of 16 amino acids. Trimming at V came to 4 bases and at J to 5 bases, leaving 12 bases not matched to a gene. Per germline, CDR1 SGHRS and CDR2 YFSETQ. The CDR3 coding sequence is TGCGCCAGCAGCACCAGGACAGGTCAAGAGCACAATGAGCAGTTCTTC. It specifies CASSTRTGQEHNEQFF.

J is TRBJ1-6 and V is TRBV5-6; tentative D call: TRBD1 (5 bases). Germline V gene sequence: CDR1 SGHDT, CDR2 YYEEEE. V shed 3 bases and J shed 7 bases, with 14 bases lying between them. This CDR3 is built from 15 residues. The DNA for the CDR3 is TGTGCCAGCAGCTCCTGGGGGGGGTGGAATTCACCCCTCCACTTT. It encodes CASSSWGGWNSPLHF.

This chain links TRBV6-6 with TRBJ2-7, with TRBD1 identical over 10 bases. V was pared by 0 bases and J by 0 bases, with 2 bases of the junction left unmatched. The CDR3 sequence is 16 residues long. Germline CDR1 and CDR2: MNHNY and SVGAGI (reference sequence). This chain's CDR3 is CASSYSGTGVSYEQYF. In nucleotides, the CDR3 is TGTGCCAGCAGTTACTCCGGGACAGGGGTCTCCTACGAGCAGTACTTC.

This chain links TRBV5-1 with TRBJ1-2, with D hard to call. Germline V gene data show CDR1 as SGHRS and CDR2 as YFSETQ. Trimming took 1 base from V and 5 from J, leaving 15 bases between them. The CDR3 is made up of 15 amino acids. The CDR3 DNA follows: TGCGCCAGCAGCTTGTTAGGTGAGGCTGGATATGGCTACACCTTC. It specifies CASSLLGEAGYGYTF.

This clone has more than one count but fewer than ten. This sequence joins TRBV7-9 and TRBJ2-1; no firm D call. V was pared by 2 bases and J by 8 bases, with 7 bases between. CDR1 and CDR2 (germline): SEHNR, FQNEAQ (reference sequence). The length of the CDR3 is 12 residues. CDR3 amino acids: CASSLKLHEQFF. The CDR3, as DNA: TGTGCCAGCAGCTTAAAGCTCCATGAGCAGTTCTTC.

This rearrangement joins TRBV7-8 to TRBJ1-2, with 10 bases that match TRBD1. V trimming: 5 bases; J trimming: 4 bases; junction bases outside the gene matches: 7. The CDR3 contains 15 residues. CDR1 and CDR2 (germline): SGHVS, FQNEAQ. For the CDR3, the DNA is TGTGCCAGCAGCCCCCGGACAGGGGGAGGCTATGGCTACACCTTC. It translates to CASSPRTGGGYGYTF.

The chain joins TRBV29-1 to TRBJ1-2, with 9 bases that match TRBD1. V lost 5 bases to trimming and J lost 6 bases; unmatched junction nucleotides: 4. This CDR3 contains 12 residues. Germline V gene lookup returns CDR1 SQVTM and CDR2 ANQGSEA. In DNA, the CDR3 is TGCAGCGTTTTACAGGGGGCAAATGGCTACACCTTC. Residues: CSVLQGANGYTF.

This clone appeared a few times. The J gene is TRBJ1-5, the V gene TRBV28; 10 nucleotides align to TRBD1. The CDR3 extends over 14 amino acids. Unmatched junction bases numbered 12, after V lost 11 bases and J lost 8 bases. Germline V CDR1 and CDR2: MDHEN, SYDVKM. The CDR3 sequence: CASKTGGFEEPQHF. CDR3 bases: TGTGCCTCCAAGACAGGGGGCTTTGAGGAGCCCCAGCATTTT.

This chain connects TRBV7-2 to TRBJ2-5; D gene unclear. The J call may not be correct, given that the DNA end is closer to TRBJ2-7. From germline, CDR1 is SGHTA and CDR2 FQGNSA. The CDR3 covers 13 residues. CDR3 in amino acids: CASTNGRGGEQYF. CDR3 bases: TGTGCCAGCACCAACGGTCGAGGTGGCGAGCAGTACTTC.

Note on this clone: In the same sample, other DNA sequences code for this CDR3. The chain couples TRBV28 to TRBJ1-2; no firm D call. This CDR3 region has 12 residues. Between the trimmed V and J ends, which lost 5 bases and 8 bases, there was a span of 12 bases. Germline CDR1 is MDHEN and CDR2 is SYDVKM. In DNA form, the CDR3 reads TGTGCCAGCAGTGTTAGTCTGGAGGGCTACACCTTC. Translated: CASSVSLEGYTF.

V gene TRBV7-9 combines with J gene TRBJ1-1; a weak D match, TRBD1 (6 bases). The V gene's germline CDR1 is SEHNR and CDR2 FQNEAQ (reference sequence). CDR3 length: 19 residues. V lost 3 bases and J 1 base, leaving 24 bases between the germline ends. CDR3 protein: CASSLVWSDRDQKNTEAFF. CDR3 coding DNA: TGTGCCAGCAGCTTGGTATGGTCGGACAGAGACCAGAAGAACACTGAAGCTTTCTTT.

The chain employs TRBV6-1 and TRBJ2-7; unclear D gene. Germline V CDR1 and CDR2: MNHNS, SASEGT. The CDR3 is 14 amino acids. The germline V and J ends were trimmed by 2 bases and 1 base, with 9 bases remaining between them. In DNA, the CDR3 is TGTGCCAGCAGTGAATTCTACTCATCCTACGAGCAGTACTTC. The encoded protein is CASSEFYSSYEQYF.

The chain employs TRBV29-1 and TRBJ1-2, with 7 bases matching TRBD1. After removal of 6 bases from V and 2 bases from J, the junction contained 3 bases not matched to a gene. Per the germline V gene, CDR1 is SQVTM and CDR2 is ANQGSEA. The CDR3 has 12 amino acids. CDR3 loop: CSVGQTNYGYTF. DNA of the CDR3: TGCAGCGTGGGACAGACAAACTATGGCTACACCTTC.

This chain links TRBV2 with TRBJ1-5; TRBD1 aligns across 8 bases. V was clipped by 4 bases and J by 6 bases; unmatched bases: 5. This CDR3 comprises 14 residues. CDR1 and CDR2 (germline): SNHLY, FYNNEI. CDR3 region: CASSVQGAGQPQHF. The CDR3 nucleotides read TGTGCCAGCAGTGTTCAGGGGGCGGGTCAGCCCCAGCATTTT.

The CDR3 sequence is CASSPLQGIYEQYF. The CDR3 nucleotides read TGTGCCAGCTCACCATTACAGGGGATCTACGAGCAGTACTTC. The chain couples TRBV18 to TRBJ2-7; 7 nucleotides line up with TRBD1. V trimming: 2 bases; J trimming: 3 bases; junction bases outside the gene matches: 4. The germline V gene encodes CDR1 KGHSH and CDR2 LQKENI. The CDR3 has 14 residues.